The 5 T cell receptor beta chains reported below all come from one sample, sequenced in a study of cytomegalovirus exposure and HLA in healthy donors (dated by TCRdb to about 2017). To prepare the library, the immunoSEQ multiplex PCR assay was applied. For the multiplex PCR, a mixture combining 60 forward primers for TCR Vbeta segments and 13 reverse primers for TCR Jbeta segments was used. The table comes from immuneACCESS by way of TCRdb, which keeps in-frame sequences with V and J called. Part of the clones is missing from these tables; in studies checked, under half for an unresolved V gene and the rest for unknown reasons. The sample table holds 150,000 to 170,000 clones, of which 65% to 75% were seen once. Together, the top ten hold around 1.9% of the sample. Sequencing input: PBMCs. All receptors derive from a man aged 25 to 40 in good health and CMV-seronegative.

This clone appeared a single time. This chain connects TRBV6-5 to TRBJ2-3, with TRBD1 identical over 7 bases. Germline loops: CDR1 MNHEY, CDR2 SVGAGI. V shed 0 bases, J shed 4 bases, and the junction held 4 bases outside the gene matches. This CDR3 is 15 amino acids long. In DNA, the CDR3 is TGTGCCAGCAGTTACTCGCCAACAGGGGCAGATACGCAGTATTTT. It translates to CASSYSPTGADTQYF.

The V and J genes are TRBV28 and TRBJ2-2; perhaps TRBD1 as D (6 bases). CDR3 size: 15 residues. Trimming took off 3 bases at V and 4 bases at J, with 12 bases between the two ends. Per the germline V gene, CDR1 is MDHEN and CDR2 is SYDVKM. CDR3 DNA: TGTGCCAGCAGTTTTGTGGGGGCTCGCACCGGGGAGCTGTTTTTT. It codes for CASSFVGARTGELFF. The full variable domain, rest sourced from reference TRBV28 and TRBJ2-2, is DVKVTQSSRYLVKRTGEKVFLECVQDMDHENMFWYRQDPGLGLRLIYFSYDVKMKEKGDIPEGYSVSREKKERFSLILESASTNQTSMYLCASSFVGARTGELFFGEGSRLTVL.

The V gene is TRBV6-6, the J gene TRBJ1-6, with TRBD1 as a possible D gene (6 bases). Per the germline V gene, CDR1 is MNHNY and CDR2 is SVGAGI (reference sequence). This CDR3 has 16 residues. Trimming stripped 0 bases from V and 3 bases from J, with 9 bases between. DNA for the CDR3: TGTGCCAGCAGTTACTCCCCAGGGGTCTATAATTCACCCCTCCACTTT. Translated: CASSYSPGVYNSPLHF.

The chain links TRBV13 to TRBJ2-5; TRBD1 matches 10 bases. Germline CDR1 is PRHDT and CDR2 is FYEKMQ (reference sequence). V shed 5 bases, J shed 4 bases, and the junction held 7 bases outside the gene matches. The CDR3 totals 15 residues. CDR3 DNA sequence: TGTGCCAGCAGCAATGGGACAGGGGAGGGAGAGACCCAGTACTTC. Its translation is CASSNGTGEGETQYF. The full variable domain, in which reference TRBV13 and TRBJ2-5 provide the parts outside the CDR3, is AAGVIQSPRHLIKEKRETATLKCYPIPRHDTVYWYQQGPGQDPQFLISFYEKMQSDKGSIPDRFSAQQFSDYHSELNMSSLELGDSALYFCASSNGTGEGETQYFGPGTRLLVL.

The gene calls are TRBV5-6 and TRBJ2-7; a weak D match, TRBD1 (6 bases). This CDR3 comprises 13 residues. Germline assignment: CDR1 SGHDT and CDR2 YYEEEE. V was pared by 0 bases and J by 6 bases, with 10 bases between. The CDR3 DNA is TGTGCCAGCAGCTTGGGGCCCAGGGGCGAGCAGTACTTC. It translates to CASSLGPRGEQYF. The full variable domain, with the rest looked up from reference TRBV5-6 and TRBJ2-7, is DAGVTQSPTHLIKTRGQQVTLRCSPKSGHDTVSWYQQALGQGPQFIFQYYEEEERQRGNFPDRFSGHQFPNYSSELNVNALLLGDSALYLCASSLGPRGEQYFGPGTRLTVT.